This TCR beta chain appears in the sequencing data of a study of CD8+CD57+ T cells in acquired aplastic anemia. Study details: DNA per sorted CD4+ or CD8+ sample ranged roughly 0.19 to 27.4 ug, averaging about 3.4 ug. Around 11 million reads, on average, were obtained for CD4+ cells from healthy donors.

General study points: The number of CD8+ CDR3 sequences shared by patients and controls was fewer than 35. Between patients and controls, CD8+ Simpson's diversity did not vary significantly.

On this clonotype itself: Its antigen is not known.

Genomic DNA templated the TCR beta VDJ and CDR3 profiling. Via MiXCR, TCRdb re-called the reads, giving one row per CDR3 protein. Of about 220,000 distinct CDR3 sequences listed, 30% to 35% are singletons. Material for sequencing was sorted CD4+, CD8+, or CD8+CD57+ T cells (not recorded which) from PBMCs. The clonotype originates from a human donor in good health, serving as a control.

The CDR3: CASRWRDENIQYF. In nucleotides, the CDR3 is TGTGCCAGCCGATGGCGGGACGAAAACATTCAGTACTTC. The chain employs TRBV2 and TRBJ2-4, with a weak D call TRBD2 (6 bases). This CDR3 spans 13 amino acids. Germline V lookup: CDR1 SNHLY, CDR2 FYNNEI. Deletions cut 8 bases from V and 5 bases from J, with 13 bases between. The complete variable domain, with remaining parts taken from reference TRBV2 and TRBJ2-4, reads EPEVTQTPSHQVTQMGQEVILRCVPISNHLYFYWYRQILGQKVEFLVSFYNNEISEKSEIFDDQFSVERPDGSNFTLKIRSTKLEDSAMYFCASRWRDENIQYFGAGTRLSVL.